This paragraph covers one T cell receptor (beta chain) sequence. The antigen is unknown. This sample was included in a study of siplizumab effects on memory and regulatory T cells. Study-level results: Researchers did not confirm the suppressive function of proliferating Tregs from siplizumab cultures. Among sequences traceable to unstimulated CD4+ memory cells, alloreactive ones were significantly reduced by siplizumab.

The method was immunoSEQ multiplex PCR; TCRdb's version includes in-frame clones alone and lacks a portion of them. The sample holds about 64,000 clones, around 96% seen once. Trimming shortened V by 4 bases and J by 1 base, and 12 bases separated the two germline ends. The CDR3 loop spans 15 amino acids. From germline, CDR1 is SGHAT and CDR2 FQNNGV. The V and J genes are TRBV11-2 and TRBJ2-3, with D unclear. This clonotype was obtained from a human donor in good health. The sequencing sample was made of naive CD8+ T cells sorted from blood. The CDR3 DNA is TGTGCCAGCAGCTCGTTTCCCGCGGGCACAGATACGCAGTATTTT. It specifies CASSSFPAGTDTQYF.